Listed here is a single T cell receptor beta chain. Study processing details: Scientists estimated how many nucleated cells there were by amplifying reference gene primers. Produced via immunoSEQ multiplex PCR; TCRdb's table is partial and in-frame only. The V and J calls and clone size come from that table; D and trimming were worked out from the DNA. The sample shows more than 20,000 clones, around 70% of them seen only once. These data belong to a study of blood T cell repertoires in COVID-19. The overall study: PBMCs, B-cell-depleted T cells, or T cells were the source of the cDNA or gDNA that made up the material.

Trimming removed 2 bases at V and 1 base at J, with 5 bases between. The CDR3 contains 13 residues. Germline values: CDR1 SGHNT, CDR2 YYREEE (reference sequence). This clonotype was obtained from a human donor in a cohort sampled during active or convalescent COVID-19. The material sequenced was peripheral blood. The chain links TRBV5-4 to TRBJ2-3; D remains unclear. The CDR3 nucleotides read TGTGCCAGCAGCTTTTCTGGCACAGATACGCAGTATTTT. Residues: CASSFSGTDTQYF.